These 27 T cell receptor beta chains were all obtained from the same sample, sequenced in a study of cytomegalovirus exposure and HLA in healthy donors. PCR was performed using 60 Vbeta and 13 Jbeta primers. The method was immunoSEQ multiplex PCR; TCRdb's version includes in-frame clones alone and lacks a portion of them. The sample lists some 90,000 clones; approximately 83% were seen once. Sequencing was done on a sample of PBMCs. Receptors originate from a man aged 40-50 years in good health and CMV-seronegative.

The chain uses TRBV5-6 and TRBJ1-1; D is ambiguous. This CDR3 has 16 residues. CDR1 is SGHDT and CDR2 is YYEEEE in the germline V gene. V lost 0 bases and J lost 6, with 18 bases in between. In DNA, the CDR3 is TGTGCCAGCAGCTTGGCCGCCAACCCCACCCGCGCTGAAGCTTTCTTT. This codes for CASSLAANPTRAEAFF.

V is TRBV7-8 and J is TRBJ1-2, with D perhaps matching TRBD1 (6 bases). CDR3 length: 15 residues. Trimming shortened V by 2 bases and J by 0 bases, and 10 bases separated the two germline ends. Looked up from germline, CDR1 is SGHVS and CDR2 is FQNEAQ. DNA for the CDR3: TGTGCCAGCAGCTTAAGGGACACCACTAACTATGGCTACACCTTC. This encodes CASSLRDTTNYGYTF.

V gene TRBV28 combines with J gene TRBJ2-7, with D possibly TRBD2 on 5 matching bases. In germline, CDR1 is MDHEN, CDR2 SYDVKM. V was cut by 6 bases and J by 5 bases, with 8 bases left in between. The CDR3 spans 11 residues. CDR3 amino acids: CASSDYDEQYF. CDR3 DNA sequence: TGTGCCAGCAGCGACTACGACGAGCAGTACTTC.

This clone was observed a single time. At one of its ends the junction is not consistent with the germline gene, which may arise from a read error. The V call is TRBV4-3, the J call TRBJ1-1; the D gene is possibly TRBD1 (5 bases). The CDR3 is 14 residues long. Germline values: CDR1 LGHNA, CDR2 YSLEER. CDR3 DNA sequence: TGCGCCAGCAGGCAAGGCATGGGGCCTGCTGAAGCTTTCTTT. Its translation: CASRQGMGPAEAFF.

The chain has TRBV14 and TRBJ2-3; tentatively, D is TRBD2 (5 bases). This CDR3 spans 15 amino acids. Germline V lookup: CDR1 SGHDN, CDR2 FVKESK. The ends were cut back, 8 bases at V and 2 bases at J, with 17 bases in the middle. CDR3 sequence (DNA): TGTGCCAGCGGGGTCAGCGGCCAATTCACAGATACGCAGTATTTT. Translated: CASGVSGQFTDTQYF.

The V gene is TRBV6-6, the J gene TRBJ1-5, with 7 bases aligning to TRBD1. The CDR3 totals 16 residues. Germline V gene data show CDR1 as MNHNY and CDR2 as SVGAGI (reference sequence). Trimming at V came to 2 bases and at J to 1 base, leaving 5 bases not matched to a gene. The CDR3 DNA is TGTGCCAGCAGTTACCGAGGCAGGGGGAGCAATCAGCCCCAGCATTTT. It yields the protein CASSYRGRGSNQPQHF.

The CDR3 sequence: CASSFRDEKLFF. As DNA, the CDR3 is TGTGCCAGCAGCTTCCGGGATGAAAAACTGTTTTTT. The chain joins TRBV7-9 to TRBJ1-4; D gene uncertain. The germline V gene has CDR1 SEHNR and CDR2 FQNEAQ (reference sequence). The CDR3 has 12 amino acids. Trimming pared 3 bases from V and 6 bases from J, leaving 5 bases between. Variable domain in full (rest from reference TRBV7-9 and TRBJ1-4): DTGVSQNPRHKITKRGQNVTFRCDPISEHNRLYWYRQTLGQGPEFLTYFQNEAQLEKSRLLSDRFSAERPKGSFSTLEIQRTEQGDSAMYLCASSFRDEKLFFGSGTQLSVL.

This chain joins TRBV27 and TRBJ2-6, with D possibly matching TRBD2 (6 bases). Looked up from germline, CDR1 is MNHEY and CDR2 is SMNVEV (reference sequence). Trimming removed 0 bases at V and 2 bases at J, with 11 bases between. The CDR3 runs to 17 residues. The CDR3 region has the DNA TGTGCCAGCAGTTTATCTGGGGGGTCGGCTGGGGCCAACGTCCTGACTTTC. It translates to CASSLSGGSAGANVLTF.

In its sample, this clone was seen once. The chain joins TRBV4-3 to TRBJ1-5, with D maybe TRBD1 (6 bases). The CDR3 covers 15 residues. CDR1 is LGHNA, CDR2 YSLEER, per germline. The V gene lost 0 bases and the J gene lost 3 bases, with 9 bases spanning the gap. The CDR3 loop reads CASSQDSGDNQPQHF. The DNA of the CDR3 is TGCGCCAGCAGCCAAGATTCAGGGGACAATCAGCCCCAGCATTTT.

The genes are TRBV12-5 and TRBJ2-3; no reliable D call. CDR3 length: 13 residues. Per germline, CDR1 LGHNT and CDR2 FRNRAP. V dropped 6 bases and J dropped 1 base, with 8 bases sitting between them. CDR3 residues: CASGLRGTDTQYF. DNA of the CDR3: TGTGCTAGTGGACTCCGGGGCACAGATACGCAGTATTTT.

The genes are TRBV4-1 and TRBJ2-5; 8 positions agree with TRBD2. V lost 5 bases, J lost 5 bases, and 7 bases stayed unmatched. This CDR3 has 14 amino acids. Germline CDR1 MGHRA, CDR2 YSYEKL. The CDR3: CASSNLAGGETQYF. CDR3 DNA sequence: TGCGCCAGCAGCAACCTAGCGGGTGGGGAGACCCAGTACTTC.

V is TRBV5-1 and J is TRBJ1-2, with D possibly TRBD1 on 6 matching bases. The CDR3 contains 15 residues. Germline CDR1 is SGHRS and CDR2 is YFSETQ. V lost 4 bases to trimming and J lost 4 bases, with 17 bases between them. CDR3 nucleotide sequence: TGCGCCAGCAGCAGTTCGGGGCAGACAGGCTATGGCTACACCTTC. Amino acid sequence: CASSSSGQTGYGYTF.

The rearrangement links TRBV4-1 to TRBJ2-1, with D perhaps matching TRBD2 (7 bases). The germline V and J ends were trimmed by 4 bases and 6 bases, with 16 bases remaining between them. There are 15 residues in the CDR3. In germline, CDR1 is MGHRA, CDR2 YSYEKL. This CDR3 reads CASSRSGGRINEQFF. CDR3 sequence (DNA): TGCGCCAGCAGCCGCTCCGGGGGGCGGATCAATGAGCAGTTCTTC.

CDR3 DNA sequence: TGTGCCAGCAGTTACGTACAGGGCTACGAGCAGTACTTC. Protein: CASSYVQGYEQYF. The V and J genes are TRBV6-6 and TRBJ2-5; TRBD1 is a possible D gene (6 bases). Near its end, the DNA agrees better with TRBJ2-7, so the J call may be wrong. From germline, CDR1 is MNHNY and CDR2 SVGAGI (reference sequence). CDR3 size: 13 residues.

Of note for this clone: At the DNA level, this CDR3 is encoded by other sequences in the same sample as well. The chain joins TRBV5-4 to TRBJ2-2; D might be TRBD1 (5 bases). This CDR3 has 15 residues. Germline-derived CDR1 and CDR2 are SGHNT and YYREEE (reference sequence). Trimming cost V 1 base and J 2 bases, with 9 bases left between them. CDR3 in amino acids: CASSLSRGNTGELFF. The CDR3 bases are TGTGCCAGCAGCTTGTCAAGGGGAAACACCGGGGAGCTGTTTTTT. Full variable domain (outside the CDR3, taken from reference TRBV5-4 and TRBJ2-2): ETGVTQSPTHLIKTRGQQVTLRCSSQSGHNTVSWYQQALGQGPQFIFQYYREEENGRGNFPPRFSGLQFPNYSSELNVNALELDDSALYLCASSLSRGNTGELFFGEGSRLTVL.

This CDR3 reads CAWKTRGFRDTQYF. DNA of the CDR3: TGTGCCTGGAAAACGCGGGGGTTTAGAGATACGCAGTATTTT. The chain recombines TRBV30 with TRBJ2-3, with 7 bases identical to TRBD2. In germline, CDR1 is GTSNPN, CDR2 SVGIG (reference sequence). V gave up 4 bases and J gave up 5 bases; unmatched junction bases: 9. The CDR3 runs to 14 residues.

The chain has TRBV5-4 and TRBJ2-7, with 7 bases that match TRBD1. The CDR3 has 15 residues. The junction had 7 bases not matched to a gene; V was cut back by 2 bases and J by 2 bases. Germline V CDR1 and CDR2: SGHNT, YYREEE (reference sequence). DNA for the CDR3: TGTGCCAGCAGCTTATCCGGGGACAGTACCTACGAGCAGTACTTC. It translates to CASSLSGDSTYEQYF.

This chain's CDR3 is CASSLVGGRNNEQFF. The CDR3 DNA sequence: TGCGCCAGCAGCTTGGTGGGGGGGCGAAACAATGAGCAGTTCTTC. V gene TRBV5-1 combines with J gene TRBJ2-1, with a possible D match to TRBD2 (7 bases). V dropped 0 bases and J dropped 5 bases, with 12 bases sitting between them. The V gene's germline CDR1 is SGHRS and CDR2 YFSETQ. The CDR3 contains 15 residues.

The chain employs TRBV19 and TRBJ1-4; unclear D gene. The CDR3 contains 14 residues. Germline CDR1 is LNHDA and CDR2 is SQIVND (reference sequence). V lost 3 bases, J lost 4 bases, and 9 bases lay in between. The DNA of the CDR3 is TGTGCCAGTAGTATGAGACTGATTAATGAAAAACTGTTTTTT. This encodes CASSMRLINEKLFF.

The chain has TRBV5-1 and TRBJ2-2, with 8 bases fitting TRBD1. Germline values: CDR1 SGHRS, CDR2 YFSETQ. V lost 4 bases and J lost 5; bases outside the gene matches: 4. This CDR3 comprises 14 residues. For the CDR3, the DNA is TGCGCCAGCAGCCCGGACAGGGAAACCGGGGAGCTGTTTTTT. Its translation is CASSPDRETGELFF. Drawing the rest from reference TRBV5-1 and TRBJ2-2, the complete variable domain is KAGVTQTPRYLIKTRGQQVTLSCSPISGHRSVSWYQQTPGQGLQFLFEYFSETQRNKGNFPGRFSGRQFSNSRSEMNVSTLELGDSALYLCASSPDRETGELFFGEGSRLTVL.

The chain has TRBV30 and TRBJ1-2; D is uncertain. V dropped 3 bases and J dropped 4 bases, with 12 bases sitting between them. Germline assignment: CDR1 GTSNPN and CDR2 SVGIG (reference sequence). CDR3 size: 13 residues. The CDR3 DNA is TGTGCCTGGAGCCTGGGAGTCCTCTATGGCTACACCTTC. Translation: CAWSLGVLYGYTF.

This chain links TRBV5-5 with TRBJ1-5; D unclear. V dropped 2 bases and J dropped 0 bases, with 12 bases sitting between them. Germline CDR1 reads SGHKS; CDR2 reads YYEKEE (reference sequence). This CDR3 has 16 residues. CDR3 DNA sequence: TGTGCCAGCAGCTTTGAACAGCCTTATAGCAATCAGCCCCAGCATTTT. This encodes CASSFEQPYSNQPQHF.

This clone has just a few counts. The chain has TRBV6-4 and TRBJ2-1, with 8 positions matching TRBD2. This CDR3 has 15 amino acids. Germline assignment: CDR1 MRHNA and CDR2 SNTAGT. The junction had 4 bases not matched to a gene; V was cut back by 3 bases and J by 3 bases. In DNA, the CDR3 is TGTGCCAGCAGTGAAAAAGCGGGGGACTACAATGAGCAGTTCTTC. Protein product: CASSEKAGDYNEQFF.

In this sample, this clone turned up a few times. The chain employs TRBV20-1 and TRBJ1-2; 9 bases are a match to TRBD1. This CDR3 is 10 amino acids long. V was pared by 7 bases and J by 14 bases, with 8 bases of the junction left unmatched. Germline values: CDR1 DFQATT, CDR2 SNEGSKA (reference sequence). CDR3: CSGIGQGKTF. DNA of the CDR3: TGCAGTGGGATTGGACAGGGGAAGACCTTC.

This chain joins TRBV28 and TRBJ2-2; TRBD1 is a possible D gene (5 bases). Germline V gene sequence: CDR1 MDHEN, CDR2 SYDVKM. The germline V and J ends were trimmed by 3 bases and 8 bases, with 13 bases remaining between them. There are 14 residues in the CDR3. This chain's CDR3 is CASSFVRVRGELFF. As DNA, the CDR3 is TGTGCCAGCAGTTTTGTCAGGGTTCGGGGGGAGCTGTTTTTT.

This clone appeared a single time. The rearrangement uses TRBV7-9 and TRBJ2-7; tentative D call: TRBD1 (6 bases). From germline, CDR1 is SEHNR and CDR2 FQNEAQ (reference sequence). The length of the CDR3 is 16 residues. V dropped 6 bases and J dropped 6 bases, with 24 bases sitting between them. CDR3 DNA sequence: TGTGCCAGCAGGAGTCGCCGAAAGGACAGAGGCTCCGAGCAGTACTTC. As protein: CASRSRRKDRGSEQYF.

V gene TRBV7-7 combines with J gene TRBJ2-3, with 11 bases aligning to TRBD1. CDR1 and CDR2 from the germline V gene are SSHAT and FNYEAQ (reference sequence). This CDR3 region has 15 residues. Trimming took 5 bases from V and 3 from J; bases not matched to a gene: 4. CDR3 sequence: CASSRTGGGTDTQYF. The CDR3 nucleotides read TGTGCCAGCAGCCGGACAGGGGGCGGGACAGATACGCAGTATTTT.